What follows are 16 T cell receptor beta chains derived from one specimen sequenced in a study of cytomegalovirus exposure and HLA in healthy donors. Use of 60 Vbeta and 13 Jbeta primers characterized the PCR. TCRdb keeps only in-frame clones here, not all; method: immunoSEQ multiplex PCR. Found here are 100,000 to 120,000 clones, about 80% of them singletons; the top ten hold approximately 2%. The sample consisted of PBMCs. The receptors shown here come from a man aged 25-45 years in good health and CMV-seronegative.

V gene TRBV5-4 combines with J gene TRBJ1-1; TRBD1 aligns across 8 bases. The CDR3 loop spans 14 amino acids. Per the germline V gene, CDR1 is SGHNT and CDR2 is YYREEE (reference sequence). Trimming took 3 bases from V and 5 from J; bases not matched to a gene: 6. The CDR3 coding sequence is TGTGCCAGCAGCTCTCGACAGGGGAAGACTGAAGCTTTCTTT. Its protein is CASSSRQGKTEAFF.

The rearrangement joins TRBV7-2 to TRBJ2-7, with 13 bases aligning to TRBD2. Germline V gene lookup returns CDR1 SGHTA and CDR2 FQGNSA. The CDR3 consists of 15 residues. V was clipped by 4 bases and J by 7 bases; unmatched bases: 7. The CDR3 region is CASSSWTSGSNEQYF. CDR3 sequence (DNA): TGTGCCAGCAGCTCTTGGACTAGCGGGAGTAATGAGCAGTACTTC.

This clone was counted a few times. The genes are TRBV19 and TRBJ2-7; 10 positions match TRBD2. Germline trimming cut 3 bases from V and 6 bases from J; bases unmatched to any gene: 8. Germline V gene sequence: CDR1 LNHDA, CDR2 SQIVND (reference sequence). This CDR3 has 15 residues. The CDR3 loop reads CASSISAGGPGEQYF. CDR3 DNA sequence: TGTGCCAGTAGTATTTCAGCGGGAGGGCCAGGCGAGCAGTACTTC.

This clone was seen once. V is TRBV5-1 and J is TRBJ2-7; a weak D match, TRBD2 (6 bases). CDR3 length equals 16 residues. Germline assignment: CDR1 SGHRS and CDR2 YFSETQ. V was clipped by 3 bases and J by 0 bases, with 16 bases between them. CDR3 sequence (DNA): TGCGCCAGCAGCTACGTATGGGACTTCAACTCCTACGAGCAGTACTTC. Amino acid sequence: CASSYVWDFNSYEQYF.

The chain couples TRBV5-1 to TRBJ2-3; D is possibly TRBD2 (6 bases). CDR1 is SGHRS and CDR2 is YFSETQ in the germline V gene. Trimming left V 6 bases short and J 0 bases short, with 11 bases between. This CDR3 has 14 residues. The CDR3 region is CASNGGDSTDTQYF. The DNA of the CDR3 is TGCGCCAGCAACGGCGGGGATAGCACAGATACGCAGTATTTT.

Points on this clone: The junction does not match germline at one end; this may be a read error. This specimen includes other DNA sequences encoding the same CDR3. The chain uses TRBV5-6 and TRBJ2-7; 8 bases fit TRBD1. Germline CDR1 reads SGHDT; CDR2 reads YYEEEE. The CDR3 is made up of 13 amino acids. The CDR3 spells CASSRGQVYEQYF. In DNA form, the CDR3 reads TGCGCCAGCAGCCGGGGACAGGTGTACGAGCAGTACTTC. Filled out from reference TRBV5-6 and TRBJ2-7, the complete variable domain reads DAGVTQSPTHLIKTRGQQVTLRCSPKSGHDTVSWYQQALGQGPQFIFQYYEEEERQRGNFPDRFSGHQFPNYSSELNVNALLLGDSALYLCASSRGQVYEQYFGPGTRLTVT.

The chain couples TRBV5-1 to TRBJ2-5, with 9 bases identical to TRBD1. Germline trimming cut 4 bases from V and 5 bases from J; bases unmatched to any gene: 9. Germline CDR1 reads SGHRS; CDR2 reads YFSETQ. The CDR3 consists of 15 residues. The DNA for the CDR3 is TGCGCCAGCAGCGAGGACAGGGGTGGTTCGGAGACCCAGTACTTC. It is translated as CASSEDRGGSETQYF.

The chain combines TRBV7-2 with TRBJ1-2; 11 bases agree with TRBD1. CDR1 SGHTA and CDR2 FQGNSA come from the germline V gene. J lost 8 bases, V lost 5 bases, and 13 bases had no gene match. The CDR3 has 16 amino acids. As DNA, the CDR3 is TGTGCCAGCAGCCTCGGCCGGGGACAGGGGGACGTAGGCTACACCTTC. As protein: CASSLGRGQGDVGYTF.

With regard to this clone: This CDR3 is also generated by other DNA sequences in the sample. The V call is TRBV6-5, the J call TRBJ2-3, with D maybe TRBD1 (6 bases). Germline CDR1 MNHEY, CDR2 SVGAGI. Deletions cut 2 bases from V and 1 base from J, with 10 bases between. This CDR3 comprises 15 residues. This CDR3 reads CASSYLSGGTDTQYF. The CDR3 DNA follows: TGTGCCAGCAGTTACCTCTCAGGGGGCACAGATACGCAGTATTTT.

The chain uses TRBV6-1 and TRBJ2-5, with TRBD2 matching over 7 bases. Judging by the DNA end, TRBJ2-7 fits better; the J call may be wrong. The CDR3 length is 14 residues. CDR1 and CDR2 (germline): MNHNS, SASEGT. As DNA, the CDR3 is TGTGCCAGCAGTGATGGGGAGGGCGGCTACGAGCAGTACTTC. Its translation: CASSDGEGGYEQYF.

The CDR3 DNA sequence: TGCGCCAGCACCACCCTAGCGAACACCGGGGAGCTGTTTTTT. Translation: CASTTLANTGELFF. The chain has TRBV5-1 and TRBJ2-2; D unresolved. Trimming removed 6 bases at V and 0 bases at J, with 9 bases between. CDR3 length equals 14 residues. The V gene's germline CDR1 is SGHRS and CDR2 YFSETQ. Full variable domain (outside the CDR3, taken from reference TRBV5-1 and TRBJ2-2): KAGVTQTPRYLIKTRGQQVTLSCSPISGHRSVSWYQQTPGQGLQFLFEYFSETQRNKGNFPGRFSGRQFSNSRSEMNVSTLELGDSALYLCASTTLANTGELFFGEGSRLTVL.

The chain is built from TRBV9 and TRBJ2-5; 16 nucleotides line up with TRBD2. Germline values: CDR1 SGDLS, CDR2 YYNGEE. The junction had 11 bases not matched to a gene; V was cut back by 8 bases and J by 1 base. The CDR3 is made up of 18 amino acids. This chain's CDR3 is CASHEGTSGGERQETQYF. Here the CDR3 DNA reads TGTGCCAGTCACGAAGGGACTAGCGGGGGGGAGCGCCAAGAGACCCAGTACTTC. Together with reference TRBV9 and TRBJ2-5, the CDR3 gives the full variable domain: DSGVTQTPKHLITATGQRVTLRCSPRSGDLSVYWYQQSLDQGLQFLIQYYNGEERAKGNILERFSAQQFPDLHSELNLSSLELGDSALYFCASHEGTSGGERQETQYFGPGTRLLVL.

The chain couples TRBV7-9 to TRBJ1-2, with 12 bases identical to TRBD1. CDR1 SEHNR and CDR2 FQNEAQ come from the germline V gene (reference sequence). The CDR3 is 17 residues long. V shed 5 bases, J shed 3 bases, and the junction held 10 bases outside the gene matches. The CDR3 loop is CASSRRDRGQYDYGYTF. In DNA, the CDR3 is TGTGCCAGCAGCCGCCGGGACAGGGGGCAGTATGACTATGGCTACACCTTC.

The CDR3 is CASSQGQFTVSPLHF. The CDR3 bases are TGTGCCAGCTCACAGGGACAATTTACAGTTTCACCCCTCCACTTT. The chain links TRBV18 to TRBJ1-6; TRBD1 might be the D (6 bases). The germline CDR1 and CDR2 sequences are KGHSH and LQKENI. V shed 4 bases and J shed 9 bases, with 16 bases lying between them. This CDR3 contains 15 residues. Full variable domain (remainder filled in from reference TRBV18 and TRBJ1-6): NAGVMQNPRHLVRRRGQEARLRCSPMKGHSHVYWYRQLPEEGLKFMVYLQKENIIDESGMPKERFSAEFPKEGPSILRIQQVVRGDSAAYFCASSQGQFTVSPLHFGNGTRLTVT.

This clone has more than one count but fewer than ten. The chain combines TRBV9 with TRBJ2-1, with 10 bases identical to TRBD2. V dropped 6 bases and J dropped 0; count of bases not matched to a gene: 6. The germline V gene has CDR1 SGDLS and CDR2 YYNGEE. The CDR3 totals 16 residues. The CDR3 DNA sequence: TGTGCCAGCAACCCGTCTAGCGGGAGCTCCTACAATGAGCAGTTCTTC. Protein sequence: CASNPSSGSSYNEQFF.

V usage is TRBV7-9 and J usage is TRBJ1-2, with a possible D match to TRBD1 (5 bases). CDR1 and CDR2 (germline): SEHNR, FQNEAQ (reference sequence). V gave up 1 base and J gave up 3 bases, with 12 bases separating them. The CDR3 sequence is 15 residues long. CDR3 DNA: TGTGCCAGCAGCTTAGGGCATGACAGAGACTATGGCTACACCTTC. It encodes CASSLGHDRDYGYTF.